This TCR beta chain was documented in a study of blood T cell repertoires in COVID-19. Study-wide context: Donors in the United States, Italy and Spain gave samples during acute or convalescent COVID-19. PBMCs, B-cell-depleted T cells, or T cells provided the cDNA or gDNA that made up the material.

Per the original data handling: Using reference gene primer amplification, nucleated cell counts were estimated. The method was immunoSEQ multiplex PCR; TCRdb's version includes in-frame clones alone and lacks a portion of them. The V and J calls and the clone size are those of that table, but D and trimming were determined from the DNA. The data show approximately 100,000 clones, around 85% seen once. V lost 7 bases, J lost 4 bases, and 2 bases stayed unmatched. This CDR3 is built from 12 residues. Germline CDR1 SQVTM, CDR2 ANQGSEA. In its sample, this clone was seen once. The sequenced sample consisted of peripheral blood. The rearrangement joins TRBV29-1 to TRBJ1-1; 11 bases are a match to TRBD1. This TCR came from a man aged 55 to 70 with acute or convalescent COVID-19. CDR3 sequence (DNA): TGCAGCGGGACAGGGGGCGGCACTGAAGCTTTCTTT. Translation: CSGTGGGTEAFF.